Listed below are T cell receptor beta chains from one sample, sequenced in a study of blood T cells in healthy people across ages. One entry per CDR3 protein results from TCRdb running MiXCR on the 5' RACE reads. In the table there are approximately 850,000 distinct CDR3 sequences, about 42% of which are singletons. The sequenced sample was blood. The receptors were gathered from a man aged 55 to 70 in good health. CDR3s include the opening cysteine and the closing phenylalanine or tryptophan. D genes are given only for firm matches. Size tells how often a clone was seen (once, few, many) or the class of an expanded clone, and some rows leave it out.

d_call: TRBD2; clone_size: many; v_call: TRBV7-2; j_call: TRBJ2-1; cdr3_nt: TGTGCCAGCAGCCAAGGAGTAGCGGGGGGGCGGGAGCAGTTCTTC; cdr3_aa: CASSQGVAGGREQFF
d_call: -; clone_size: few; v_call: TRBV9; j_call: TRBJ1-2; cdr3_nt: TGTGCCAGCAGCGATGACAGTAACTATGGCTACACCTTC; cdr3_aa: CASSDDSNYGYTF
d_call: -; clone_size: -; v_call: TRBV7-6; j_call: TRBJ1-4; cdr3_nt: TGTGCCAGCAGCTTAGATGGCGGGGAGACACGGTTCGATGAAAAACTGTTTTTT; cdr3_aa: CASSLDGGETRFDEKLFF
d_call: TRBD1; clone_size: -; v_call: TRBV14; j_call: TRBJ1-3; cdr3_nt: TGTGCCAGCAGCCAAGAACTGGGACAGCTCTCTGGAAACACCATATATTTT; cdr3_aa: CASSQELGQLSGNTIYF
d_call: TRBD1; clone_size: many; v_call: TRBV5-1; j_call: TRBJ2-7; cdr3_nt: TGCGCCAGCAGCCACCCGGGGACAGCCTACGAGCAGTACTTC; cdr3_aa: CASSHPGTAYEQYF
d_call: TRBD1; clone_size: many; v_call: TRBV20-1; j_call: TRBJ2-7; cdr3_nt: TGCAGTGCTAGACTACAGGGGGCATCCTACGAGCAGTACTTC; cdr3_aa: CSARLQGASYEQYF
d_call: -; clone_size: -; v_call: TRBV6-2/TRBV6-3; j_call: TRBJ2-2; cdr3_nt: TGTGCCAGCAGTTACTCGAGGCAGGGTCGCGGCGGGGAGCTGTTTTTT; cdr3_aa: CASSYSRQGRGGELFF
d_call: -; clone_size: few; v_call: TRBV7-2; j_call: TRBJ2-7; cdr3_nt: TGTGCCAGCAGCTTAATGGGGTCAGCGGGGCAGTACTTC; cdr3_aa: CASSLMGSAGQYF
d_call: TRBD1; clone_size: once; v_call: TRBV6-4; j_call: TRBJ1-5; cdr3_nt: TGTGCCAGCAGCCCCCAGGAAAAGGACAGGCCGGTCCCCTTCGATCAGCCCCAGCATTTT; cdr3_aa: CASSPQEKDRPVPFDQPQHF
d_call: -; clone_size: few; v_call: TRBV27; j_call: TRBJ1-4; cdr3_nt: TGTGCCAGCAGTCCGTTATACACTAATGAAAAACTGTTTTTT; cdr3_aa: CASSPLYTNEKLFF
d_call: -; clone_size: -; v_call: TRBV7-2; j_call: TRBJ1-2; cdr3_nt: TGTGCCAGCAGCTTAGACATTGGCTATGGCTACACCTTC; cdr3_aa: CASSLDIGYGYTF
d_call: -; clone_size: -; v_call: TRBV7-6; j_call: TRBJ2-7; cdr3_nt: TGTGCCAGCAGCTTAAACGAGGGGGCCTACGAGCAGTACTTC; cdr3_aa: CASSLNEGAYEQYF
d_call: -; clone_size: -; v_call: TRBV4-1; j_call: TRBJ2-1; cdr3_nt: TGCGCCAGCAGCCAATACGGCATTTCAAACAATGAGCAGTTCTTC; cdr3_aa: CASSQYGISNNEQFF
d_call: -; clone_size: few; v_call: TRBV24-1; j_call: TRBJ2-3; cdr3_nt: TGTGCCACCATGGACAGGGAGGGGACAGATACGCAGTATTTT; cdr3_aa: CATMDREGTDTQYF
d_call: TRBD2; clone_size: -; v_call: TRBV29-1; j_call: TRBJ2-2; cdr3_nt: TGCAGCGCCAAGCGGGGGGCCACCGGGGAGCTGTTTTTT; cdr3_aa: CSAKRGATGELFF
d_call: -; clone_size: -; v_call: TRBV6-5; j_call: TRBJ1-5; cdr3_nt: TGTGCCAGCAGACCCGACAGAGGCAATCAGCCCCAGCATTTT; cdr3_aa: CASRPDRGNQPQHF
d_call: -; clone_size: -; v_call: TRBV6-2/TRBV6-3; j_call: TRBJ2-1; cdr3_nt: TGTGCCAGCAGTTCAATTCTCCATGAGCAGTTCTTC; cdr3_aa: CASSSILHEQFF
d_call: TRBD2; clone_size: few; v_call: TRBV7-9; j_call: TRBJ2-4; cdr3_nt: TGTGCCAGCAGCGACGGGGGGGCAAACATTCAGTACTTC; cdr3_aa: CASSDGGANIQYF
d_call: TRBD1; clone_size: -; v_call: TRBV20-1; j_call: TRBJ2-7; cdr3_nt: TGCAGTGCAAGCCCCGGGACAGCTAAGCAGTACTTC; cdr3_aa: CSASPGTAKQYF
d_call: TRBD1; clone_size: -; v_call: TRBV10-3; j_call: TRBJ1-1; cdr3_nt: TGTGCCATCGCACAGGGGTGGTCGTTGAACACTGAAGCTTTCTTT; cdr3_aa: CAIAQGWSLNTEAFF
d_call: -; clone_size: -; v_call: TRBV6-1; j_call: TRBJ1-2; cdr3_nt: TGTGCCAGCAGTGAAAGGGAACAGAACTATGGCTACACCTTC; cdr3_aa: CASSEREQNYGYTF
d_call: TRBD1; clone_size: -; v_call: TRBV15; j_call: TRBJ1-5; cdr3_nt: TGTGCCACCAGCAGGAGGACAGGAGTCGGCAATCAGCCCCAGCATTTT; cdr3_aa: CATSRRTGVGNQPQHF
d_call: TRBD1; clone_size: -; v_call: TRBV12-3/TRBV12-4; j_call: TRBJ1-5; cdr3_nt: TGTGCCAGCAGTCCCGGACAGGGGGTTGGAAATCAGCCCCAGCATTTT; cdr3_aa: CASSPGQGVGNQPQHF
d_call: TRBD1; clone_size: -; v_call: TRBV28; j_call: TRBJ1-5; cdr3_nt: TGTGCCAGCAGTGCCCCCGGGACAGGGGTTCGTCCGCCCCAGCATTTT; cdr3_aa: CASSAPGTGVRPPQHF
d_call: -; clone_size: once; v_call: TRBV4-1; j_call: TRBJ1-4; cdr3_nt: TGCGCCAGCAGCCACCGACACCCGGGAGGTAATGAAAAACTGTTTTTT; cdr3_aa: CASSHRHPGGNEKLFF
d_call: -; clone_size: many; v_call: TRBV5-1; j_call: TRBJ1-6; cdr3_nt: TGCGCCAGCAGCTTGACCACAGGGACCTTTAATTCACCCCTCCACTTT; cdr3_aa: CASSLTTGTFNSPLHF
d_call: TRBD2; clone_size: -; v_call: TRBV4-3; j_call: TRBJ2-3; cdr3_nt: TGCGCCAGCAGCCAACGGACTAGAACAGATACGCAGTATTTT; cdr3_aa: CASSQRTRTDTQYF
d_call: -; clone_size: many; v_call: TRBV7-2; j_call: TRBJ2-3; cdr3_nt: TGTGCCAGCAGCTTAGGAGGGACCACAGATACGCAGTATTTT; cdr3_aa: CASSLGGTTDTQYF
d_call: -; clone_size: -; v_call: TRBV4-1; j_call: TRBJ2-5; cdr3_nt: TGCGCCAGCAGCCAAGGAGGGGTCGGGACGGAAGAGACCCAGTACTTC; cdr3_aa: CASSQGGVGTEETQYF
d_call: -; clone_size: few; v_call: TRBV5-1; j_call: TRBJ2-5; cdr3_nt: TGCGCCAGCAGCTTTCGAGGCGGGGCACAAGAGACCCAGTACTTC; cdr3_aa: CASSFRGGAQETQYF
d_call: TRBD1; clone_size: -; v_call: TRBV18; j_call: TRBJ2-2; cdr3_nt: TGTGCCAGCTCACCTGGACAGGGAGGGAACACCGGGGAGCTGTTTTTT; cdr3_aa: CASSPGQGGNTGELFF
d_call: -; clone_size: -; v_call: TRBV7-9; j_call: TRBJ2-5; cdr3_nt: TGTGCCAGCAGCCCACTCGGACAGTACAACCAAGAGACCCAGTACTTC; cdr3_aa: CASSPLGQYNQETQYF
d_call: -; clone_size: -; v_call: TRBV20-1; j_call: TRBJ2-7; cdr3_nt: TGCAGTGCTAGGCAATCTGACGGGAGCTCTTACGAGCAGTACTTC; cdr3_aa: CSARQSDGSSYEQYF
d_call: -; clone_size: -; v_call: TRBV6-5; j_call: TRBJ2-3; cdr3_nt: TGTGCCAGCAGTTACGCGTTAGTCAGTACAGATACGCAGTATTTT; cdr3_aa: CASSYALVSTDTQYF
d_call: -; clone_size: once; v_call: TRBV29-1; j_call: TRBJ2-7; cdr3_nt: TGCAGCGTTGATGGGGGGTTAGATGAGCAGTACTTC; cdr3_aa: CSVDGGLDEQYF
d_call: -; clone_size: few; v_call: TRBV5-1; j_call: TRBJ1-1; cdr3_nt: TGCGCCAGCAGCTTGGCGGCTGAAGCTTTCTTT; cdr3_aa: CASSLAAEAFF
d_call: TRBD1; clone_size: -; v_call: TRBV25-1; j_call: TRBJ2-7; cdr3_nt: TGTGCCAGCAGGGGGACAGACACCTACGAGCAGTACTTC; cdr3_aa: CASRGTDTYEQYF
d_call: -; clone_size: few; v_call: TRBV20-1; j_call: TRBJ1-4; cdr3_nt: TGCAGTGTTCGGGACGTACAGAATGAAAAACTGTTTTTT; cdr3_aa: CSVRDVQNEKLFF
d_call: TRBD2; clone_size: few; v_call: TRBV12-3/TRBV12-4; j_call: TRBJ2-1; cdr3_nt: TGTGCCAGCAGCCCCACTCTAGCGGGGGTTTCCTACAATGAGCAGTTCTTC; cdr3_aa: CASSPTLAGVSYNEQFF
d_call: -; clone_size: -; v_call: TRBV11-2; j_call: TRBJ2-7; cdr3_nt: TGTGCCAGCAGCGGGGCAGTGCGCACCTACGAGCAGTACTTC; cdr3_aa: CASSGAVRTYEQYF
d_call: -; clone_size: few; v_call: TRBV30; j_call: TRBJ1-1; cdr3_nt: TGTGCCTGGAGTGGGATGGTGGAGAACACTGAAGCTTTCTTT; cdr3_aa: CAWSGMVENTEAFF
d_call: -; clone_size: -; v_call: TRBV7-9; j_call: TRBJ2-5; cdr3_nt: TGTGCCAGCAGCCCAAGTTTCCAGTACTTC; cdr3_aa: CASSPSFQYF
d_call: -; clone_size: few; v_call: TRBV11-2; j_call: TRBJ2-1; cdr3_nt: TGTGCCAGCAGCCCTCTTGCTAGGGGGTTGGACGAGCAGTTCTTC; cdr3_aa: CASSPLARGLDEQFF
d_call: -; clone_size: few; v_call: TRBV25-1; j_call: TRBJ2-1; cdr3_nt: TGTGCCAGCAAGGTGAGCTCCTACAATGAGCAGTTCTTC; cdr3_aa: CASKVSSYNEQFF
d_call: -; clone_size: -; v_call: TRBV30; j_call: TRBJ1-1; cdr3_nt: TGTGCCTGCCTGGGGCGCGGGCGTGAAGCTTTCTTT; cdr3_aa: CACLGRGREAFF
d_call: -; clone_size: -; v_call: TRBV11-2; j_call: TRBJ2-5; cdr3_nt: TGTGCCAGCAGCCTGACAGGGAGGACCATGGTCGGGTACCAAGAGACCCAGTACTTC; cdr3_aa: CASSLTGRTMVGYQETQYF
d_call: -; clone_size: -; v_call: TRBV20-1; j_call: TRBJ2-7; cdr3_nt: TGCAGTGCTAGACGTTCCGGGATAGAGCAGTACTTC; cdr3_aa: CSARRSGIEQYF
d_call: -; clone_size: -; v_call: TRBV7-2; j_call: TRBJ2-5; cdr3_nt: TGTGCCAGCAGCTTAGTTGGCGAAAACCAAGAGACCCAGTACTTC; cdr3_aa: CASSLVGENQETQYF
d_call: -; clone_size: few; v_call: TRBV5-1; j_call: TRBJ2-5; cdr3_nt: TGCGCCAGCAGCTTGGGTTCCCCTCGAACGCAAGAGACCCAGTACTTC; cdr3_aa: CASSLGSPRTQETQYF
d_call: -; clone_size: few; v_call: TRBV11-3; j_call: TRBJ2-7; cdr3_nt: TGTGCCAGGTTCGATTCCCGCTACGAGCAGTACTTC; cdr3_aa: CARFDSRYEQYF
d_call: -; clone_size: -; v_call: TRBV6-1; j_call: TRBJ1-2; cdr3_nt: TGTGCCAGCAGTGAAGGCGGGGTTTTCTATGGCTACACCTTC; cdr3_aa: CASSEGGVFYGYTF
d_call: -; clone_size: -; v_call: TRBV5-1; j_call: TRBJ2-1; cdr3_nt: TGCGCCAGCAGCGTAGATTCAGGCATCCTCTCCAATGAGCAGTTCTTC; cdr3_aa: CASSVDSGILSNEQFF
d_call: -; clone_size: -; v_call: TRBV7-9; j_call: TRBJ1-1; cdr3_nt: TGTGCCAGCAGCTCGCGGGATGGAAGGAGTGAAGCTTTCTTT; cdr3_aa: CASSSRDGRSEAFF
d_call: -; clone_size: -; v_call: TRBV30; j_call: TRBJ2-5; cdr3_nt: TGTGCCTGGAGGGGTTGGGAGACCCAGTACTTC; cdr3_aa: CAWRGWETQYF
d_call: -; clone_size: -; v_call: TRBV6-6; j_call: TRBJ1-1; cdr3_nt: TGTGCCAGCATAGACTCGACGGGGGGCACTGAAGCTTTCTTT; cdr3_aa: CASIDSTGGTEAFF
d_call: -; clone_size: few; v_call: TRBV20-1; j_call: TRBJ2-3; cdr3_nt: TGCAGTGCTAGAGCCTCAGGGGAAGATACGCAGTATTTT; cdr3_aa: CSARASGEDTQYF
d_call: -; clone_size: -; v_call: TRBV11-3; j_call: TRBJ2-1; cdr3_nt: TGTGCCAGCAGCCCGAACCGGGACTACAATGAGCAGTTCTTC; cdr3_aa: CASSPNRDYNEQFF
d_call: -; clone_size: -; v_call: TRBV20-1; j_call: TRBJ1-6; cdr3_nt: TGCAGTGCCCCCCCGAGTCCCAATTCACCCCTCCACTTT; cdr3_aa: CSAPPSPNSPLHF
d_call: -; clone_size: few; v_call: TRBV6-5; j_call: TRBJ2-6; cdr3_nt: TGTGCCAGCAGTTATAGCTTCAAGTCTGGGGCCAACGTCCTGACTTTC; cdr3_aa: CASSYSFKSGANVLTF